The 16 T cell receptor beta chains in this list originate from one sample, sequenced in a study of OX40 agonist ivuxolimab in advanced cancers. Sequencing used immunoSEQ multiplex PCR; TCRdb keeps in-frame clones, though not all of them. The data contain more than 80,000 clones, more than 85% of them singletons. The material was CD4+ or CD8+ T cells sorted from blood, obtained in a trial of the OX40 agonist ivuxolimab. These receptors all stem from an adult with an advanced solid tumor such as melanoma, head and neck, liver or kidney cancer.

The chain uses TRBV25-1 and TRBJ2-1; 7 bases map to TRBD2. The CDR3 is 15 amino acids. Germline loops: CDR1 MGHDK, CDR2 SYGVNS. Germline trimming cut 4 bases from V and 9 bases from J; bases unmatched to any gene: 12. This CDR3 is CASSALAGNHAEQFF. CDR3 DNA: TGTGCCAGCAGTGCGTTAGCGGGCAACCACGCTGAGCAGTTCTTC. Using reference TRBV25-1 and TRBJ2-1 for the parts outside the CDR3, the full variable domain is EADIYQTPRYLVIGTGKKITLECSQTMGHDKMYWYQQDPGMELHLIHYSYGVNSTEKGDLSSESTVSRIRTEHFPLTLESARPSHTSQYLCASSALAGNHAEQFFGPGTRLTVL.

The chain combines TRBV28 with TRBJ1-5; D remains unclear. CDR1 is MDHEN, CDR2 SYDVKM, per germline. The V gene lost 8 bases and the J gene lost 7 bases, with 15 bases spanning the gap. This CDR3 has 13 residues. The CDR3, as DNA: TGTGCCAGCGTCCGCCCCTTTAGACAGCCCCAGCATTTT. Encoded protein: CASVRPFRQPQHF. The complete variable domain, with remaining parts taken from reference TRBV28 and TRBJ1-5, reads DVKVTQSSRYLVKRTGEKVFLECVQDMDHENMFWYRQDPGLGLRLIYFSYDVKMKEKGDIPEGYSVSREKKERFSLILESASTNQTSMYLCASVRPFRQPQHFGDGTRLSIL.

The chain has TRBV11-2 and TRBJ2-1, with 15 bases aligning to TRBD2. Looked up from germline, CDR1 is SGHAT and CDR2 is FQNNGV. The ends lost 3 bases at V and 6 bases at J; junction bases unmatched: 6. The CDR3 has 17 amino acids. The chain's CDR3 is CASSFGLAGGLVNEQFF. The CDR3 DNA reads as TGTGCCAGCAGCTTCGGACTAGCGGGGGGGCTAGTCAATGAGCAGTTCTTC.

The rearrangement joins TRBV30 to TRBJ2-3; TRBD2 agrees at 9 bases. This CDR3 has 16 amino acids. J gave up 0 bases and V 0 bases, and 4 bases lay outside the gene matches. Germline V lookup: CDR1 GTSNPN, CDR2 SVGIG (reference sequence). CDR3 residues: CAWSVGAGGSTDTQYF. CDR3 coding DNA: TGTGCCTGGAGTGTAGGGGCGGGAGGGAGCACAGATACGCAGTATTTT.

The genes are TRBV19 and TRBJ1-1, with TRBD1 identical over 8 bases. This CDR3 has 15 residues. CDR1 is LNHDA and CDR2 is SQIVND in the germline V gene (reference sequence). Trimming at V came to 6 bases and at J to 4 bases, leaving 10 bases not matched to a gene. The CDR3 DNA follows: TGTGCCAGTAGCCACGACAGGGGTGTCGGCACTGAAGCTTTCTTT. Amino acid sequence: CASSHDRGVGTEAFF.

In this sample, this clone turned up once. The chain links TRBV4-3 to TRBJ1-5, with D possibly being TRBD1 (5 bases). V lost 5 bases and J lost 0, with 11 bases in between. Germline CDR1 and CDR2: LGHNA and YSLEER. The CDR3 spans 15 residues. The CDR3 sequence is CASSAQVYSNQPQHF. Here the CDR3 DNA reads TGCGCCAGCAGCGCACAGGTTTATAGCAATCAGCCCCAGCATTTT.

In DNA, the CDR3 is TGTGCCAGCAGAGACTATGGCTACACCTTC. Translating it yields CASRDYGYTF. This rearrangement joins TRBV28 to TRBJ1-2; D is uncertain. Trimming left V 6 bases short and J 3 bases short, with 2 bases between. This CDR3 region has 10 residues. Germline values: CDR1 MDHEN, CDR2 SYDVKM.

This chain joins TRBV11-3 and TRBJ2-3; TRBD2 aligns across 7 bases. The CDR3 extends over 14 amino acids. With V trimmed by 4 bases and J by 4 bases, 5 bases remained unmatched. In germline, CDR1 is SGHNT, CDR2 YENEEA. The CDR3 DNA reads TGTGCCAGCAGCTGGGGCGGGAGATCAGATACGCAGTATTTT. Amino acid sequence: CASSWGGRSDTQYF.

This sequence joins TRBV10-3 and TRBJ1-3; possible D gene TRBD1, 6 bases. Germline values: CDR1 ENHRY, CDR2 SYGVKD. The CDR3 extends over 15 amino acids. The V gene lost 5 bases and the J gene lost 4 bases, with 15 bases spanning the gap. The CDR3 is CAISQTGPRGNTIYF. CDR3 DNA sequence: TGTGCCATCAGTCAAACAGGGCCCCGCGGAAACACCATATATTTT.

This chain links TRBV11-2 with TRBJ2-4; 12 positions match TRBD2. After removal of 3 bases from V and 16 bases from J, the junction contained 4 bases not matched to a gene. Germline lookup yields CDR1 SGHAT and CDR2 FQNNGV. There are 12 residues in the CDR3. This chain's CDR3 is CASSLLAGGLYF. The CDR3 coding sequence is TGTGCCAGCAGCTTGCTAGCGGGAGGGCTTTACTTC.

This clone was observed a few times. This rearrangement joins TRBV5-1 to TRBJ1-3, with D unclear. This CDR3 comprises 13 residues. Trimming stripped 0 bases from V and 2 bases from J, with 3 bases between. The V gene's germline CDR1 is SGHRS and CDR2 YFSETQ. CDR3 coding DNA: TGCGCCAGCAGCTTGGATCCTGGAAACACCATATATTTT. This sequence encodes CASSLDPGNTIYF. Combining the CDR3 with reference TRBV5-1 and TRBJ1-3 gives the whole variable domain KAGVTQTPRYLIKTRGQQVTLSCSPISGHRSVSWYQQTPGQGLQFLFEYFSETQRNKGNFPGRFSGRQFSNSRSEMNVSTLELGDSALYLCASSLDPGNTIYFGEGSWLTVV.

On this clone itself: Other DNA sequences of this sample code for an identical CDR3. The V and J genes are TRBV19 and TRBJ2-3; D unclear. The CDR3 is 11 residues long. V shed 2 bases and J shed 6 bases, with 3 bases lying between them. The V gene's germline CDR1 is LNHDA and CDR2 SQIVND (reference sequence). The CDR3: CASSIWDTQYF. The CDR3 DNA follows: TGTGCCAGTAGTATATGGGATACGCAGTATTTT.

The chain recombines TRBV6-5 with TRBJ2-3; the match to TRBD2 covers 8 bases. V shed 5 bases and J 4 bases; nucleotides not matched to a gene: 8. Per germline, CDR1 MNHEY and CDR2 SVGAGI. This CDR3 comprises 15 residues. The CDR3 region is CASSPRGLGADTQYF. CDR3 sequence (DNA): TGTGCCAGCAGTCCCCGGGGACTAGGGGCAGATACGCAGTATTTT.

The V call is TRBV11-3, the J call TRBJ2-1; D ambiguous. The germline CDR1 and CDR2 sequences are SGHNT and YENEEA. The V end lost 2 bases, the J end lost 8 bases, and 4 bases lay between the germline ends. The CDR3 is 11 amino acids. The CDR3 coding sequence is TGTGCCAGCAGCTTACACGATGAGCAGTTCTTC. Translation gives CASSLHDEQFF.

J is TRBJ1-2 and V is TRBV6-5; no firm D call. Trimming removed 8 bases from V and 4 bases from J, with 17 bases in between. The CDR3 is 14 amino acids. Germline lookup yields CDR1 MNHEY and CDR2 SVGAGI. CDR3 nucleotides: TGTGCCAGCTGCCCCGCGGGTGGAGCCTATGGCTACACCTTC. Residues: CASCPAGGAYGYTF.

This clone occurred once. The chain employs TRBV6-6 and TRBJ1-2; D gene uncertain. Deletions cut 9 bases from V and 5 bases from J, with 10 bases between. In germline, CDR1 is MNHNY, CDR2 SVGAGI (reference sequence). CDR3 length: 11 residues. Written as DNA, the CDR3 is TGTGCCAGTGGGCCTCAGTATGGCTACACCTTC. Its translation: CASGPQYGYTF.